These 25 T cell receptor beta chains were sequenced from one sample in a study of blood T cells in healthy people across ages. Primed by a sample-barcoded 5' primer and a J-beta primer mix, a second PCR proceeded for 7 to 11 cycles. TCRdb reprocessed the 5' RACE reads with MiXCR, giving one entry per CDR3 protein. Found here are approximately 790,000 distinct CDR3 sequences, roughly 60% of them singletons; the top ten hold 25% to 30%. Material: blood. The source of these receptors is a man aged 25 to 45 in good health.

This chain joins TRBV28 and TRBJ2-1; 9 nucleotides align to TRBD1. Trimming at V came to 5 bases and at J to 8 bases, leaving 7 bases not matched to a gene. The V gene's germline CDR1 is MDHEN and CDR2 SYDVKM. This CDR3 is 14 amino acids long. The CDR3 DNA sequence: TGTGCCAGCAGTAGTCCCGGGACAGGGTATGAGCAGTTCTTC. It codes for CASSSPGTGYEQFF.

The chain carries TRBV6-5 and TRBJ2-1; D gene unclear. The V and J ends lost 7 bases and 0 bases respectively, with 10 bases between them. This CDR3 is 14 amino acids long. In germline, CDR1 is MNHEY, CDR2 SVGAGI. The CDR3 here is CASNTVSSYNEQFF. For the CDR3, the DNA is TGTGCCAGCAATACTGTGAGCTCCTACAATGAGCAGTTCTTC.

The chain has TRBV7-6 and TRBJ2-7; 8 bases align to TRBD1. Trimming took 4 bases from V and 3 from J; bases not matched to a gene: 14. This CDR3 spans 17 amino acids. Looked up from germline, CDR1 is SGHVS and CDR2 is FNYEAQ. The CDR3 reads CASSSIDGQGPIYEQYF. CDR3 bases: TGTGCCAGCAGCTCCATTGACGGACAGGGACCCATCTACGAGCAGTACTTC.

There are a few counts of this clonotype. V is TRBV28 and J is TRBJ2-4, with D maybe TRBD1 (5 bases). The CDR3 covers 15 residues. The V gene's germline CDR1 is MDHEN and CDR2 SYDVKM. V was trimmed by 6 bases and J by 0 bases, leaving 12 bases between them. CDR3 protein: CASSLVGVAKNIQYF. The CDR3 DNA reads TGTGCCAGCAGCTTAGTAGGGGTAGCCAAAAACATTCAGTACTTC.

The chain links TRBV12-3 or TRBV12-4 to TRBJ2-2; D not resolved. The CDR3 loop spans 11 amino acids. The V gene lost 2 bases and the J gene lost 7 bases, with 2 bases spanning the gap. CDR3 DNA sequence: TGTGCCAGCAGTTTAAACGGGGAGCTGTTTTTT. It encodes CASSLNGELFF.

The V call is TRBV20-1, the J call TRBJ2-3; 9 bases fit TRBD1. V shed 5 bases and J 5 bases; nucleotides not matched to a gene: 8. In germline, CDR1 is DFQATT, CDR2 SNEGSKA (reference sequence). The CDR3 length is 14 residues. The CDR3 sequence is CSARTGAQRDTQYF. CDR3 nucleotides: TGCAGTGCTCGGACAGGGGCCCAGAGAGATACGCAGTATTTT.

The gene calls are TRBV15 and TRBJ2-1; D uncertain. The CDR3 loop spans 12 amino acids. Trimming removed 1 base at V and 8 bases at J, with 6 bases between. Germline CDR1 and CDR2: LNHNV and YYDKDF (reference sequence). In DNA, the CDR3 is TGTGCCACCAGCAGAGTTGTTTATGAGCAGTTCTTC. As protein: CATSRVVYEQFF.

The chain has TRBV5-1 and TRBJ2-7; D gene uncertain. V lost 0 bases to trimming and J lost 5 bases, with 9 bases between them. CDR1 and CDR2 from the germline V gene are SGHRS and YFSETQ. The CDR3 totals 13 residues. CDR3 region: CASSLAVGDEQYF. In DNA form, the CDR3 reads TGCGCCAGCAGCTTGGCCGTTGGGGACGAGCAGTACTTC.

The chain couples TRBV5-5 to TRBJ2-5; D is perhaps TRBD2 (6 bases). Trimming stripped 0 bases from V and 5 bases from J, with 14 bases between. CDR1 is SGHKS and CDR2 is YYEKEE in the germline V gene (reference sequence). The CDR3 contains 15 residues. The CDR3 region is CASSLDPGDEETQYF. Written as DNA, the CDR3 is TGTGCCAGCAGCTTGGATCCGGGAGATGAGGAGACCCAGTACTTC.

CDR3 loop: CSARGTGSNEQYF. The DNA of the CDR3 is TGCAGTGCCAGGGGGACAGGGTCCAACGAGCAGTACTTC. The chain has TRBV20-1 and TRBJ2-7, with TRBD1 identical over 9 bases. Germline-derived CDR1 and CDR2 are DFQATT and SNEGSKA (reference sequence). V was clipped by 6 bases and J by 5 bases; unmatched bases: 8. The CDR3 has 13 amino acids.

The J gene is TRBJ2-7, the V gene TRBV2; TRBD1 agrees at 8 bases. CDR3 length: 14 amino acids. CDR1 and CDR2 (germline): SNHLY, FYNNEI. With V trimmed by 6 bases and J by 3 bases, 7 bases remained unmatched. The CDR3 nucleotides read TGTGCCAGCAGAAGGGGGGACAGGAGCTACGAGCAGTACTTC. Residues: CASRRGDRSYEQYF.

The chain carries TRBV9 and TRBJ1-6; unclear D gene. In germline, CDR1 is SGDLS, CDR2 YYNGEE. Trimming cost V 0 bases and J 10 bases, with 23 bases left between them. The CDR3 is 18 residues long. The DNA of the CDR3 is TGTGCCAGCAGCGTAGTTTACCAAAGCGCGGCTATTGGGTCACCCCTCCACTTT. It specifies CASSVVYQSAAIGSPLHF.

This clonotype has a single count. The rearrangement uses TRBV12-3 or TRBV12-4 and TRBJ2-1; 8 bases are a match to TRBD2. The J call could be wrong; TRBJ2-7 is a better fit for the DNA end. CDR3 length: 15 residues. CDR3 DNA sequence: TGTGCCAGCAGTTTAGAGGGACTAGGAAACAATGAGCAGTACTTC. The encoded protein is CASSLEGLGNNEQYF.

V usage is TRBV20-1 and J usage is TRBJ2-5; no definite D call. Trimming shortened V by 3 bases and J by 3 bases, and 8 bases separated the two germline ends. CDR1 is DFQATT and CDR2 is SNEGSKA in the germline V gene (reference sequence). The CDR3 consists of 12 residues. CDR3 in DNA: TGCAGTGCTAGTAGGCCGGAAGAGACCCAGTACTTC. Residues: CSASRPEETQYF.

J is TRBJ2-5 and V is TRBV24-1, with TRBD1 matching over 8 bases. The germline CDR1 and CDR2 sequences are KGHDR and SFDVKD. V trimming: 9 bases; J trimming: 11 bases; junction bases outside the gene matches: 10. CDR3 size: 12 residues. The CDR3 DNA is TGTGCCACCGGGACAGGCAACAATGAGCAGTACTTC. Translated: CATGTGNNEQYF.

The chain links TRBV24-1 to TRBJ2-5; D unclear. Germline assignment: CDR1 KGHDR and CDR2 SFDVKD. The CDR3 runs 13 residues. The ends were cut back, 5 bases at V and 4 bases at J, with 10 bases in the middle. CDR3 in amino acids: CATSGRSGETQYF. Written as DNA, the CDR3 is TGTGCCACCAGTGGGCGGTCCGGAGAGACCCAGTACTTC.

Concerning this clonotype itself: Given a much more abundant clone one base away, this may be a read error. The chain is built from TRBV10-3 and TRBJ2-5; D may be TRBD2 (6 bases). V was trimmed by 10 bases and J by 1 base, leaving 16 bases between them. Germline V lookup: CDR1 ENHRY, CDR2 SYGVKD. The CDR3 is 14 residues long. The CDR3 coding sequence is TGTGCCACCGCGGGACGGGGAGGCCAAGAGACCCAGTACTTC. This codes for CATAGRGGQETQYF.

For the CDR3, the DNA is TGCAGTGCTTCGACAGGGAAAAATTCCTACGAGCAGTACTTC. This encodes CSASTGKNSYEQYF. The rearrangement links TRBV20-1 to TRBJ2-7; 7 nucleotides align to TRBD1. CDR3 length: 14 residues. The germline V gene has CDR1 DFQATT and CDR2 SNEGSKA (reference sequence). Trimming removed 5 bases from V and 1 base from J; junction bases left unmatched: 8.

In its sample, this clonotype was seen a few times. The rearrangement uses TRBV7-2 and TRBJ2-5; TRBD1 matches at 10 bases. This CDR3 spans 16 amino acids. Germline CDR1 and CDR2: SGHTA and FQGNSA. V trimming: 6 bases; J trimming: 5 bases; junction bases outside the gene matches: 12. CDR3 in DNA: TGTGCCAGCAGACACCCGGGACAGGGGCGGAGGGAGACCCAGTACTTC. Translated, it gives CASRHPGQGRRETQYF.

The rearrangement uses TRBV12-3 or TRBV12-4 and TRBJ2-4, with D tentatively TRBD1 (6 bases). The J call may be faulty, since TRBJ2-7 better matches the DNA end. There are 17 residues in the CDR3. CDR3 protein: CASSLAQHTGHPYEQYF. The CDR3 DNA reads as TGTGCCAGCAGTTTAGCGCAGCACACGGGACATCCGTACGAGCAGTACTTC.

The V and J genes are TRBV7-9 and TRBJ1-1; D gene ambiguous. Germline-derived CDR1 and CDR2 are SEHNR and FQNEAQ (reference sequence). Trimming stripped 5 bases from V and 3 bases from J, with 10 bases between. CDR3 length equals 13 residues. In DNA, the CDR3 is TGTGCCAGCAGCCGCAGTAGATACACTGAAGCTTTCTTT. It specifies CASSRSRYTEAFF. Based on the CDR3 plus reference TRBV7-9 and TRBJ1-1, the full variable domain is DTGVSQNPRHKITKRGQNVTFRCDPISEHNRLYWYRQTLGQGPEFLTYFQNEAQLEKSRLLSDRFSAERPKGSFSTLEIQRTEQGDSAMYLCASSRSRYTEAFFGQGTRLTVV.

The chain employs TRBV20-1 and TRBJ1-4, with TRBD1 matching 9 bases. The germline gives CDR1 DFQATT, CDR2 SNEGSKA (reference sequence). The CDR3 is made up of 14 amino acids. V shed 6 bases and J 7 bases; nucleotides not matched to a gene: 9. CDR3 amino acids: CSAPLRDRVEKLFF. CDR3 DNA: TGCAGTGCCCCCCTCCGGGACAGGGTTGAAAAACTGTTTTTT.

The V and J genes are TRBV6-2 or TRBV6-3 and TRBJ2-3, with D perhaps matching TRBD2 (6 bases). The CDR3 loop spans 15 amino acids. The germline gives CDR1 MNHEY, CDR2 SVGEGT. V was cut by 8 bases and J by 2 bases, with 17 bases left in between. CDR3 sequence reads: CASQPSGDTTDTQYF. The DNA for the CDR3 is TGTGCCAGCCAGCCGTCGGGGGATACCACAGATACGCAGTATTTT.

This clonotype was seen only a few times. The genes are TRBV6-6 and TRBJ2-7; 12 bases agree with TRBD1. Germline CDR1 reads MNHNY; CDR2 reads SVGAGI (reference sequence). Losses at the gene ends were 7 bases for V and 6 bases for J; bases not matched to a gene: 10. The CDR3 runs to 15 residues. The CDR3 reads CASTGAGTGGFEQYF. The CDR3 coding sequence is TGTGCCAGCACGGGAGCCGGGACAGGGGGCTTCGAGCAGTACTTC.

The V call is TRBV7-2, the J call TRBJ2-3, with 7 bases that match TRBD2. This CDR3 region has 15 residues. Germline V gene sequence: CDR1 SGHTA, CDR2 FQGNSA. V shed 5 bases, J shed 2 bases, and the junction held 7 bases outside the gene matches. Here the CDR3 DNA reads TGTGCCAGCAGCCCCATCGGGGGGACCACAGATACGCAGTATTTT. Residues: CASSPIGGTTDTQYF. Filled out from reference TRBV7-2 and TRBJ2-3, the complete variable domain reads GAGVSQSPSNKVTEKGKDVELRCDPISGHTALYWYRQSLGQGLEFLIYFQGNSAPDKSGLPSDRFSAERTGGSVSTLTIQRTQQEDSAVYLCASSPIGGTTDTQYFGPGTRLTVL.